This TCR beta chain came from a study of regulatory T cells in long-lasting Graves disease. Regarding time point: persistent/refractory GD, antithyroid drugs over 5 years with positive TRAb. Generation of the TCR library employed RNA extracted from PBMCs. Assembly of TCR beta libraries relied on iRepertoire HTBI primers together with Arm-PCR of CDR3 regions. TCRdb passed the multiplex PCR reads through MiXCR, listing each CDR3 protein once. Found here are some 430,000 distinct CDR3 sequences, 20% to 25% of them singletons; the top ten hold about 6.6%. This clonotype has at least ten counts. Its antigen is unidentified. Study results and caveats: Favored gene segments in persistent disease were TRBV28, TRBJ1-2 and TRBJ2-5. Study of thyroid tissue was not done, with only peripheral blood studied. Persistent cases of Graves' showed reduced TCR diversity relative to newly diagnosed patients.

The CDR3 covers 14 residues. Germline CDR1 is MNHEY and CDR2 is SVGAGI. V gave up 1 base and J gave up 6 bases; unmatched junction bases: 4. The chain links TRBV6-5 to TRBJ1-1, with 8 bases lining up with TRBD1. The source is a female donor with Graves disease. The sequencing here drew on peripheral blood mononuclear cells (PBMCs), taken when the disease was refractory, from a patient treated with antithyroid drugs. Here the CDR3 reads CASSYYQGASEAFF. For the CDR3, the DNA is TGTGCCAGCAGTTACTACCAGGGGGCTTCTGAAGCTTTCTTT.